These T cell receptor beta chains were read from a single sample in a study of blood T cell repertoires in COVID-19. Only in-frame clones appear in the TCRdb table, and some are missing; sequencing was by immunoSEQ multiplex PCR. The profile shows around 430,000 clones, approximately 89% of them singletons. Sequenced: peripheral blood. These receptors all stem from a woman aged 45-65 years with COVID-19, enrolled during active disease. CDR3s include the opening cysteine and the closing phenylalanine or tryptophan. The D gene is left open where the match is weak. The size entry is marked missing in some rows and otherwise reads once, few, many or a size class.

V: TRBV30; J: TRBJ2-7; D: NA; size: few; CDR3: CAWSEAGWTYEQYF; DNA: TGTGCCTGGAGTGAGGCAGGCTGGACCTACGAGCAGTACTTC
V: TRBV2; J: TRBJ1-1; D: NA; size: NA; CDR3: CASSGVSNTEAFF; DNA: TGTGCCAGCAGTGGCGTTTCGAACACTGAAGCTTTCTTT
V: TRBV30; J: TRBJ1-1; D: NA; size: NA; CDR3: CAWSLTHRVPEAFF; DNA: TGTGCCTGGAGCTTGACCCACCGGGTCCCTGAAGCTTTCTTT
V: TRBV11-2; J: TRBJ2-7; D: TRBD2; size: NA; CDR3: CASSSGLAGGPSYEQYF; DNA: TGTGCCAGCAGCTCCGGACTAGCGGGGGGACCCTCCTACGAGCAGTACTTC
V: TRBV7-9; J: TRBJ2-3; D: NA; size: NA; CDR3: CASSQPRGATDTQYF; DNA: TGTGCCAGCAGTCAACCTCGGGGGGCCACAGATACGCAGTATTTT
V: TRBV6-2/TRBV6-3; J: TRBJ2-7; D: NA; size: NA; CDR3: CASSSGQTYEQYF; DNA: TGTGCCAGCAGTTCAGGACAGACCTACGAGCAGTACTTC
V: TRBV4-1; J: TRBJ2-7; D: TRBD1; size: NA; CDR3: CASSARSGQAYEQYF; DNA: TGCGCCAGCAGCGCAAGATCAGGACAGGCCTACGAGCAGTACTTC
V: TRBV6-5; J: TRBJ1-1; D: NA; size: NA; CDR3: CASRSDRADTEAFF; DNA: TGTGCCAGCCGCTCAGACAGAGCAGACACTGAAGCTTTCTTT
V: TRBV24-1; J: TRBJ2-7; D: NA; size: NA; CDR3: CATSDSGDSSFYEQYF; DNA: TGTGCCACCAGTGACTCGGGGGACAGCAGTTTCTACGAGCAGTACTTC
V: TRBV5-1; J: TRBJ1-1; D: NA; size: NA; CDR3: CASSLVAGRPNTEAFF; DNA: TGCGCCAGCAGCTTGGTGGCGGGACGGCCGAACACTGAAGCTTTCTTT
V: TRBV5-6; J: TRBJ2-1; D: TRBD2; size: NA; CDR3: CASSQPSGGAHYNEQFF; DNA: TGTGCCAGCAGCCAGCCTAGCGGGGGGGCCCACTACAATGAGCAGTTCTTC
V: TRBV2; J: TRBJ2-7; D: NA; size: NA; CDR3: CASSELARRSSYEQYF; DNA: TGTGCCAGCAGTGAACTAGCCAGGCGAAGCTCCTACGAGCAGTACTTC
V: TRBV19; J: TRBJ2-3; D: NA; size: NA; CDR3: CASSIGGDSSTDTQYF; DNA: TGTGCCAGTAGTATAGGGGGGGACAGTAGCACAGATACGCAGTATTTT
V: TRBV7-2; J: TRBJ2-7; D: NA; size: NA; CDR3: CASSFWTVGGEQYF; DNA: TGTGCCAGCAGCTTTTGGACCGTGGGGGGCGAGCAGTACTTC
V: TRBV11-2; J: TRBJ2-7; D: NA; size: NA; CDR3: CASSLYTGPYEQYF; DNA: TGTGCCAGCAGCTTATACACAGGCCCCTACGAGCAGTACTTC
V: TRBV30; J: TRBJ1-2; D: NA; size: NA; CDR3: CAWMAGRYGGYTF; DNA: TGTGCCTGGATGGCAGGTCGGTACGGCGGCTACACCTTC
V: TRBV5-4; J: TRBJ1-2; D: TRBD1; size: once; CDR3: CASSLGQGIEGVNYGYTF; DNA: TGTGCCAGCAGCTTGGGACAGGGAATCGAGGGGGTAAACTATGGCTACACCTTC
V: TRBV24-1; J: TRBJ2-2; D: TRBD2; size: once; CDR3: CATSPRGVTGELFF; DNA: TGTGCCACCAGTCCCCGGGGGGTAACCGGGGAGCTGTTTTTT